A single sample is the source of the 30 T cell receptor beta chains below, sequenced in a study of T cell responses to AZD1222 COVID-19 vaccine listed by TCRdb under 2021. Libraries were made using the immunoSEQ multiplex PCR assay. TCRdb retrieved this table from immuneACCESS and kept in-frame rearrangements only. Not all clones are present; in checked studies, unresolved V genes account for under half, and no reason is known for the remainder. The sample table holds 25,000 to 30,000 clones, of which 85% to 95% were seen once. Clones ranked in the top ten supply more than 7% of the sample. The time point label corresponds to: baseline before first vaccination. Sequencing was performed on peripheral blood, taken on day 0 of AZD1222 vaccination. These receptors all come from an adult in good health.

This chain joins TRBV7-2 and TRBJ2-5; D is uncertain. CDR1 and CDR2 (germline): SGHTA, FQGNSA. This CDR3 is built from 15 residues. Between the trimmed V and J ends, which lost 5 bases and 5 bases, there was a span of 18 bases. CDR3 sequence: CASSQSGRTGETQYF. The CDR3 region has the DNA TGTGCCAGCAGCCAAAGTGGCCGCACTGGGGAGACCCAGTACTTC.

The table lists this clone with a count of one. The chain recombines TRBV12-3 or TRBV12-4 with TRBJ1-2; D might be TRBD1 (5 bases). With 10 bases removed from V and 5 bases from J, the gap between germline ends came to 14 bases. CDR3 length equals 12 residues. CDR3 sequence reads: CAITLGGYGYTF. In DNA form, the CDR3 reads TGTGCCATTACTCTGGGGGGATATGGCTACACCTTC.

The chain carries TRBV4-1 and TRBJ2-7; tentatively, D is TRBD1 (6 bases). There are 15 residues in the CDR3. Trimming removed 4 bases from V and 2 bases from J, with 15 bases in between. Germline-derived CDR1 and CDR2 are MGHRA and YSYEKL. CDR3 region: CASSLGRGQTYEQYF. The DNA of the CDR3 is TGCGCCAGCAGCCTTGGACGGGGACAAACCTACGAGCAGTACTTC.

This chain links TRBV7-9 with TRBJ2-7; D gene ambiguous. Trimming removed 2 bases at V and 0 bases at J, with 8 bases between. The CDR3 runs 14 residues. The germline CDR1 and CDR2 sequences are SEHNR and FQNEAQ (reference sequence). The chain's CDR3 is CASSLSASSYEQYF. The DNA for the CDR3 is TGTGCCAGCAGCTTATCCGCAAGCTCCTACGAGCAGTACTTC.

The chain recombines TRBV28 with TRBJ2-2, with 11 bases matching TRBD1. The CDR3 has 15 amino acids. The germline CDR1 and CDR2 sequences are MDHEN and SYDVKM. V was pared by 6 bases and J by 3 bases, with 3 bases of the junction left unmatched. The DNA for the CDR3 is TGTGCCAGCAGATCGGGACAGGGGGACACCGGGGAGCTGTTTTTT. As protein: CASRSGQGDTGELFF. Full variable domain (rest looked up from reference TRBV28 and TRBJ2-2): DVKVTQSSRYLVKRTGEKVFLECVQDMDHENMFWYRQDPGLGLRLIYFSYDVKMKEKGDIPEGYSVSREKKERFSLILESASTNQTSMYLCASRSGQGDTGELFFGEGSRLTVL.

The chain carries TRBV5-1 and TRBJ1-1, with D tentatively TRBD1 (5 bases). Trimming left V 3 bases short and J 0 bases short, with 15 bases between. The CDR3 length is 16 residues. Germline assignment: CDR1 SGHRS and CDR2 YFSETQ. The CDR3 region is CASSSPGGGMNTEAFF. CDR3 nucleotides: TGCGCCAGCAGCTCGCCCGGGGGAGGGATGAACACTGAAGCTTTCTTT.

V usage is TRBV18 and J usage is TRBJ1-3, with D tentatively TRBD1 (6 bases). The germline V gene encodes CDR1 KGHSH and CDR2 LQKENI. This CDR3 is 15 amino acids long. V lost 4 bases and J lost 1, with 11 bases in between. The CDR3 DNA follows: TGTGCCAGCTCACAGGAAAGGGGGTCTGGAAACACCATATATTTT. As protein: CASSQERGSGNTIYF.

The rearrangement uses TRBV6-5 and TRBJ1-3; D might be TRBD1 (5 bases). Trimming took 6 bases from V and 8 from J, leaving 14 bases between them. CDR1 is MNHEY and CDR2 is SVGAGI in the germline V gene. The CDR3 consists of 13 residues. CDR3 sequence (DNA): TGTGCCAGCAGCAGGGACGGCCGGGACACCATATATTTT. The encoded protein is CASSRDGRDTIYF.

This chain joins TRBV4-3 and TRBJ2-5; unclear D gene. Trimming removed 0 bases from V and 5 bases from J, with 13 bases in between. Germline V lookup: CDR1 LGHNA, CDR2 YSLEER. CDR3 length: 15 residues. CDR3 sequence (DNA): TGCGCCAGCAGCCAAGAGGGTTCAAGGGCGGAGACCCAGTACTTC. It is translated as CASSQEGSRAETQYF.

J is TRBJ2-7 and V is TRBV30, with TRBD2 as a possible D gene (6 bases). The V end lost 4 bases, the J end lost 2 bases, and 15 bases lay between the germline ends. This CDR3 is 14 amino acids long. Germline CDR1 is GTSNPN and CDR2 is SVGIG (reference sequence). Here the CDR3 reads CAWIPSLAAYEQYF. The CDR3 coding sequence is TGTGCCTGGATCCCGTCACTAGCCGCCTACGAGCAGTACTTC.

The chain recombines TRBV12-3 or TRBV12-4 with TRBJ2-1; maybe TRBD1 (6 bases). The ends were cut back, 7 bases at V and 5 bases at J, with 12 bases in the middle. The CDR3 covers 13 residues. CDR3 nucleotide sequence: TGTGCCAGCAAAACAGGGTCCGACAATGAGCAGTTCTTC. As protein: CASKTGSDNEQFF.

The chain is built from TRBV19 and TRBJ1-1, with D perhaps matching TRBD1 (6 bases). Deletions cut 6 bases from V and 2 bases from J, with 13 bases between. This CDR3 spans 14 amino acids. Germline V lookup: CDR1 LNHDA, CDR2 SQIVND (reference sequence). The CDR3 nucleotides are TGTGCCAGTAGGGTCCGGGACACCAACACTGAAGCTTTCTTT. Its translation: CASRVRDTNTEAFF.

This chain uses TRBV15 with TRBJ2-2, with D perhaps matching TRBD1 (6 bases). The CDR3 has 15 amino acids. Germline assignment: CDR1 LNHNV and CDR2 YYDKDF (reference sequence). Trimming left V 3 bases short and J 5 bases short, with 13 bases between. CDR3 in amino acids: CATSSHRVVTGELFF. Written as DNA, the CDR3 is TGTGCCACCAGCAGCCACAGGGTTGTGACCGGGGAGCTGTTTTTT.

The sample holds one count of this clone. This chain connects TRBV19 to TRBJ1-1, with D perhaps matching TRBD1 (5 bases). The length of the CDR3 is 13 residues. CDR1 is LNHDA and CDR2 is SQIVND in the germline V gene (reference sequence). The V end lost 8 bases, the J end lost 4 bases, and 14 bases lay between the germline ends. DNA for the CDR3: TGTGCCAGTCGGGGCGAGGGGCTCACTGAAGCTTTCTTT. Translated, it gives CASRGEGLTEAFF.

This chain links TRBV30 with TRBJ1-1, with a tentative D call TRBD1 (6 bases). The CDR3 extends over 14 amino acids. Looked up from germline, CDR1 is GTSNPN and CDR2 is SVGIG (reference sequence). The CDR3 DNA reads as TGTGCATCCGACGGGGGGCGCCTGGGCACTGAAGCTTTCTTT. Its protein product is CASDGGRLGTEAFF. Combining the CDR3 with reference TRBV30 and TRBJ1-1 gives the whole variable domain SQTIHQWPATLVQPVGSPLSLECTVEGTSNPNLYWYRQAAGRGLQLLFYSVGIGQISSEVPQNLSASRPQDRQFILSSKKLLLSDSGFYLCASDGGRLGTEAFFGQGTRLTVV.

V usage is TRBV6-5 and J usage is TRBJ1-2; D call uncertain. Germline V gene data show CDR1 as MNHEY and CDR2 as SVGAGI. Trimming took off 7 bases at V and 8 bases at J, with 20 bases between the two ends. The CDR3 is made up of 14 amino acids. DNA of the CDR3: TGTGCCAGCACCCTCGGACGGTCCCCTCTCGGCTACACCTTC. This translates into CASTLGRSPLGYTF.

V usage is TRBV6-5 and J usage is TRBJ1-2, with D tentatively TRBD1 (5 bases). Germline V gene lookup returns CDR1 MNHEY and CDR2 SVGAGI. CDR3 length: 15 amino acids. V dropped 4 bases and J dropped 0 bases, with 12 bases sitting between them. CDR3 bases: TGTGCCAGCAGTTCGTCCGGGACCTCTAACTATGGCTACACCTTC. Its translation: CASSSSGTSNYGYTF.

V and J are TRBV5-4 and TRBJ1-1; 7 bases line up with TRBD1. V lost 2 bases to trimming and J lost 4 bases; unmatched junction nucleotides: 2. The CDR3 spans 13 residues. Germline V CDR1 and CDR2: SGHNT, YYREEE (reference sequence). The CDR3 region has the DNA TGTGCCAGCAGCTTTTCAGGGGGCACTGAAGCTTTCTTT. It codes for CASSFSGGTEAFF.

V and J are TRBV6-2 or TRBV6-3 and TRBJ1-2; tentatively, D is TRBD1 (5 bases). V was shortened by 5 bases and J by 5 bases, with 12 bases between the two germline ends. The germline V gene has CDR1 MNHEY and CDR2 SVGEGT. The CDR3 runs to 13 residues. CDR3 in amino acids: CASSPGRRYGYTF. As DNA, the CDR3 is TGTGCCAGCAGTCCGGGGCGCCGATATGGCTACACCTTC.

The gene calls are TRBV19 and TRBJ2-7; D gene ambiguous. Per germline, CDR1 LNHDA and CDR2 SQIVND (reference sequence). The CDR3 is 14 amino acids. The ends were cut back, 3 bases at V and 2 bases at J, with 11 bases in the middle. The CDR3 here is CASSISRRAYEQYF. Here the CDR3 DNA reads TGTGCCAGTAGTATCTCGAGACGCGCCTACGAGCAGTACTTC.

V and J are TRBV28 and TRBJ1-3, with D hard to call. This CDR3 has 12 residues. Trimming removed 4 bases from V and 4 bases from J, with 5 bases in between. Germline loops: CDR1 MDHEN, CDR2 SYDVKM. This CDR3 reads CASSSPGNTIYF. The CDR3, as DNA: TGTGCCAGCAGTTCGCCAGGAAACACCATATATTTT.

The chain joins TRBV10-3 to TRBJ1-2, with D unresolved. V shed 0 bases and J shed 8 bases, with 13 bases lying between them. CDR1 and CDR2 (germline): ENHRY, SYGVKD. The CDR3 is made up of 14 amino acids. The CDR3 bases are TGTGCCATCAGTGAGTCTAGGGCAGGAGAAGGCTACACCTTC. This gives the protein CAISESRAGEGYTF.

This chain connects TRBV10-2 to TRBJ2-1; D possibly matches TRBD1 or TRBD2 (5 bases each). Per germline, CDR1 WSHSY and CDR2 SAAADI. There are 13 residues in the CDR3. V shed 3 bases and J shed 6 bases, with 9 bases lying between them. CDR3 DNA sequence: TGCGCCAGCAGTGACTGGGACCTCAATGAGCAGTTCTTC. It codes for CASSDWDLNEQFF.

The V call is TRBV5-1, the J call TRBJ2-7; D might be TRBD2 (6 bases). The CDR3 length is 14 residues. The ends were cut back, 4 bases at V and 2 bases at J, with 13 bases in the middle. CDR1 is SGHRS and CDR2 is YFSETQ in the germline V gene. In DNA form, the CDR3 reads TGCGCCAGCAGCCGAGGGACTTCCACCTACGAGCAGTACTTC. As protein: CASSRGTSTYEQYF.

The gene calls are TRBV5-6 and TRBJ2-7; 8 bases align to TRBD1. Germline CDR1 reads SGHDT; CDR2 reads YYEEEE. CDR3 length: 14 amino acids. V lost 1 base to trimming and J lost 7 bases; unmatched junction nucleotides: 7. CDR3: CASSLWQGAEEQYF. CDR3 bases: TGTGCCAGCAGCTTGTGGCAGGGGGCTGAGGAGCAGTACTTC.

This chain uses TRBV7-2 with TRBJ2-7; no firm D call. Trimming took off 1 base at V and 2 bases at J, with 6 bases between the two ends. The CDR3 is 13 amino acids. CDR1 and CDR2 (germline): SGHTA, FQGNSA. CDR3 loop: CASSLGLAYEQYF. In nucleotides, the CDR3 is TGTGCCAGCAGCTTAGGACTGGCCTACGAGCAGTACTTC.

The genes are TRBV4-3 and TRBJ1-2; D is possibly TRBD1 (6 bases). The CDR3 consists of 15 residues. V lost 0 bases and J 4 bases, leaving 12 bases between the germline ends. In germline, CDR1 is LGHNA, CDR2 YSLEER. The CDR3 coding sequence is TGCGCCAGCAGCCAAGACCGAGGGGGGGGCTATGGCTACACCTTC. Its translation: CASSQDRGGGYGYTF.

The genes are TRBV11-3 and TRBJ2-1; TRBD2 aligns across 14 bases. The ends lost 5 bases at V and 15 bases at J; junction bases unmatched: 9. CDR3 size: 14 residues. Per germline, CDR1 SGHNT and CDR2 YENEEA. This chain's CDR3 is CASSNRTSGGRRFF. CDR3 in DNA: TGTGCCAGCAGCAATCGGACTAGCGGGGGGCGACGGTTCTTC. Full variable domain (remainder filled in from reference TRBV11-3 and TRBJ2-1): EAGVVQSPRYKIIEKKQPVAFWCNPISGHNTLYWYLQNLGQGPELLIRYENEEAVDDSQLPKDRFSAERLKGVDSTLKIQPAELGDSAVYLCASSNRTSGGRRFFGPGTRLTVL.

The chain combines TRBV30 with TRBJ2-5; perhaps TRBD1 as D (6 bases). Germline loops: CDR1 GTSNPN, CDR2 SVGIG (reference sequence). This CDR3 has 14 residues. V was shortened by 0 bases and J by 8 bases, with 16 bases between the two germline ends. For the CDR3, the DNA is TGTGCCTGGAGTGTACGAGGACAGTCGGGAACCCAGTACTTC. It codes for CAWSVRGQSGTQYF.

J is TRBJ2-4 and V is TRBV18, with D possibly matching TRBD2 (6 bases). V gave up 5 bases and J gave up 4 bases, with 21 bases separating them. CDR1 is KGHSH, CDR2 LQKENI, per germline. This CDR3 has 17 residues. The CDR3 spells CASSYLRPGLEKNIQYF. CDR3 sequence (DNA): TGTGCCAGCTCATACCTGCGACCGGGACTGGAAAAAAACATTCAGTACTTC.